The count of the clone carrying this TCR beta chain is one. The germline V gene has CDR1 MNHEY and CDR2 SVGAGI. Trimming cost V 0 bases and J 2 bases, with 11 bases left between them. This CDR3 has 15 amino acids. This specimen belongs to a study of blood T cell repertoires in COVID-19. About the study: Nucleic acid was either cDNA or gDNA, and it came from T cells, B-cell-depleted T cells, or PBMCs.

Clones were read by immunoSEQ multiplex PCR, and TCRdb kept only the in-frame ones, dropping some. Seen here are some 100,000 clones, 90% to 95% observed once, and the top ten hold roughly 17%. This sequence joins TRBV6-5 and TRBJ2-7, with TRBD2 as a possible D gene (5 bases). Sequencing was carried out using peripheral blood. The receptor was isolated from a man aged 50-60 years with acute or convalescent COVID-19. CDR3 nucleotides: TGTGCCAGCAGTTACTCGGACTGGGGAACCTACGAGCAGTACTTC. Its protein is CASSYSDWGTYEQYF.